This entry lists 27 T cell receptor beta chains sequenced from one sample in a study of control samples from healthy donors and cancer patients. The data were produced by immunoSEQ multiplex PCR, yet TCRdb's version contains in-frame clones alone and is incomplete. The profile shows under 150,000 clones, 85% to 90% of them singletons. The sequenced sample was PBMCs. All receptors come from a woman in her forties or fifties with colorectal cancer.

Here the CDR3 DNA reads TGTGCCAGTAGTATCCTCGGTCAGCCCCAGCATTTT. This sequence encodes CASSILGQPQHF. The gene calls are TRBV19 and TRBJ1-5; D is unresolved. From germline, CDR1 is LNHDA and CDR2 SQIVND (reference sequence). Trimming pared 3 bases from V and 6 bases from J, leaving 6 bases between. The CDR3 has 12 amino acids.

This clone was counted a single time. The chain is built from TRBV5-6 and TRBJ2-3, with 10 bases identical to TRBD2. Germline CDR1 is SGHDT and CDR2 is YYEEEE. The CDR3 has 16 amino acids. The junction had 5 bases not matched to a gene; V was cut back by 2 bases and J by 2 bases. CDR3 sequence reads: CASSFTSGGVTDTQYF. CDR3 in DNA: TGTGCCAGCAGCTTTACCAGCGGGGGGGTCACAGATACGCAGTATTTT.

The chain links TRBV5-1 to TRBJ1-1; D may be TRBD1 (5 bases). This CDR3 comprises 15 residues. Germline CDR1 is SGHRS and CDR2 is YFSETQ. Trimming removed 1 base from V and 2 bases from J, with 12 bases in between. CDR3 nucleotides: TGCGCCAGCAGCTTGATGGGGGGAACAAACACTGAAGCTTTCTTT. Amino acids: CASSLMGGTNTEAFF.

CDR3 coding DNA: TGTGCCAGCCAGGGTGGGGGACAAGGCTACGACGAGCAGTACTTC. Its protein product is CASQGGGQGYDEQYF. V gene TRBV19 combines with J gene TRBJ2-7, with D perhaps matching TRBD1 (6 bases). Per germline, CDR1 LNHDA and CDR2 SQIVND (reference sequence). Trimming pared 9 bases from V and 5 bases from J, leaving 23 bases between. This CDR3 has 15 amino acids.

The rearrangement uses TRBV5-1 and TRBJ1-2; 12 bases agree with TRBD1. Germline V gives CDR1 SGHRS, CDR2 YFSETQ. V shed 0 bases and J 4 bases; nucleotides not matched to a gene: 4. The CDR3 consists of 16 residues. The DNA of the CDR3 is TGCGCCAGCAGCTTGGGGGACAGGGGGCACAGCTATGGCTACACCTTC. This translates into CASSLGDRGHSYGYTF.

The chain joins TRBV2 to TRBJ1-1; 7 nucleotides align to TRBD1. Germline lookup yields CDR1 SNHLY and CDR2 FYNNEI. V shed 6 bases and J 4 bases; nucleotides not matched to a gene: 8. This CDR3 contains 14 residues. The CDR3, as DNA: TGTGCCAGCAGAAGTCAGGGGGTCGGCACTGAAGCTTTCTTT. Protein sequence: CASRSQGVGTEAFF.

The chain links TRBV19 to TRBJ1-3; possible D gene TRBD1, 6 bases. Trimming removed 7 bases from V and 6 bases from J, with 19 bases in between. CDR1 is LNHDA and CDR2 is SQIVND in the germline V gene (reference sequence). CDR3 size: 15 residues. The CDR3 DNA reads as TGTGCCAGTACCAGGGGACCTTACTCCGAAAACACCATATATTTT. It yields the protein CASTRGPYSENTIYF.

This clone was seen only a few times. The J gene is TRBJ1-1, the V gene TRBV18, with a weak D call TRBD1 (5 bases). The germline gives CDR1 KGHSH, CDR2 LQKENI. V was cut by 3 bases and J by 7 bases, with 9 bases left in between. CDR3 length: 12 residues. The CDR3 sequence is CASSPGGVEAFF. DNA of the CDR3: TGTGCCAGCTCACCGGGGGGGGTTGAAGCTTTCTTT.

The J gene is TRBJ1-3, the V gene TRBV7-8, with no clear D. Germline-derived CDR1 and CDR2 are SGHVS and FQNEAQ. The CDR3 is 14 amino acids. V was clipped by 1 base and J by 0 bases, with 4 bases between them. Written as DNA, the CDR3 is TGTGCCAGCAGCTTAGGGAACTCTGGAAACACCATATATTTT. Protein: CASSLGNSGNTIYF.

The chain couples TRBV30 to TRBJ1-5, with no clear D. The length of the CDR3 is 15 residues. V gave up 0 bases and J gave up 4 bases, with 13 bases separating them. Germline CDR1 and CDR2: GTSNPN and SVGIG (reference sequence). CDR3 in DNA: TGTGCCTGGAGTGTGGGAATGGCGGATAATCAGCCCCAGCATTTT. Its translation: CAWSVGMADNQPQHF.

This clone was found a few times. V and J are TRBV12-3 or TRBV12-4 and TRBJ2-5; D might be TRBD1 (6 bases). The CDR3 has 13 residues. Between the trimmed V and J ends, which lost 6 bases and 5 bases, there was a span of 13 bases. The CDR3 reads CASSRGQYETQYF. Written as DNA, the CDR3 is TGTGCCAGCAGCCGGGGACAATACGAGACCCAGTACTTC.

CDR3 region: CASSGKKGMRTEAFF. The CDR3 DNA follows: TGTGCCAGCAGTGGTAAGAAGGGGATGCGCACTGAAGCTTTCTTT. The chain is built from TRBV25-1 and TRBJ1-1; maybe TRBD1 (5 bases). This CDR3 contains 15 residues. V was clipped by 4 bases and J by 4 bases, with 16 bases between them. The germline V gene encodes CDR1 MGHDK and CDR2 SYGVNS.

About this clone itself: This same CDR3 is encoded by further DNA sequences in the sample. This CDR3 reads CASSLYTEAFF. CDR3 nucleotide sequence: TGTGCCAGCAGCTTGTACACTGAAGCTTTCTTT. This rearrangement joins TRBV5-6 to TRBJ1-1; D is unclear. Deletions cut 1 base from V and 3 bases from J, with 1 base between. CDR1 is SGHDT and CDR2 is YYEEEE in the germline V gene. CDR3 size: 11 residues.

The rearrangement links TRBV3-1 (or the pseudogene TRBV3-2) to TRBJ2-5; tentatively, D is TRBD2 (5 bases). CDR1 LGHDT and CDR2 YNNKEL come from the germline V gene (reference sequence). The CDR3 is 15 residues long. V lost 4 bases and J lost 1, with 13 bases in between. This CDR3 reads CASSPRVEAQETQYF. As DNA, the CDR3 is TGTGCCAGCAGCCCCCGGGTGGAGGCCCAAGAGACCCAGTACTTC.

This chain uses TRBV28 with TRBJ1-5; D uncertain. Germline-derived CDR1 and CDR2 are MDHEN and SYDVKM. V was trimmed by 4 bases and J by 0 bases, leaving 10 bases between them. This CDR3 spans 15 amino acids. The CDR3: CASSSPVLSNQPQHF. For the CDR3, the DNA is TGTGCCAGCAGTTCCCCGGTCCTTAGCAATCAGCCCCAGCATTTT.

V gene TRBV5-1 combines with J gene TRBJ1-4; the match to TRBD1 covers 11 bases. This CDR3 region has 16 residues. Germline CDR1 and CDR2: SGHRS and YFSETQ. V was clipped by 0 bases and J by 7 bases; unmatched bases: 5. CDR3 region: CASSLGLGTGGEKLFF. The DNA for the CDR3 is TGCGCCAGCAGCTTGGGGCTCGGGACAGGGGGTGAAAAACTGTTTTTT.

V is TRBV19 and J is TRBJ1-1; 8 bases fit TRBD1. The V and J ends lost 7 bases and 2 bases, in that order; junction bases with no gene match: 12. This CDR3 is built from 16 residues. In germline, CDR1 is LNHDA, CDR2 SQIVND (reference sequence). CDR3 bases: TGTGCCAGTACCCGACCGACAGGGGACGTCAACACTGAAGCTTTCTTT. Its protein is CASTRPTGDVNTEAFF.

The V gene is TRBV9, the J gene TRBJ1-1; possible D gene TRBD1, 6 bases. CDR1 is SGDLS, CDR2 YYNGEE, per germline. Trimming left V 0 bases short and J 7 bases short, with 13 bases between. The CDR3 is made up of 14 amino acids. CDR3 bases: TGTGCCAGCAGCGTAGATCCAGGGGCTGGTGAAGCTTTCTTT. It encodes CASSVDPGAGEAFF. Supplemented by reference TRBV9 and TRBJ1-1, the full variable domain reads DSGVTQTPKHLITATGQRVTLRCSPRSGDLSVYWYQQSLDQGLQFLIQYYNGEERAKGNILERFSAQQFPDLHSELNLSSLELGDSALYFCASSVDPGAGEAFFGQGTRLTVV.

This chain uses TRBV18 with TRBJ2-1; D is perhaps TRBD2 (5 bases). Germline V gene data show CDR1 as KGHSH and CDR2 as LQKENI. Trimming pared 2 bases from V and 1 base from J, leaving 9 bases between. The CDR3 is 15 amino acids. The CDR3 sequence is CASSPYSGSYNEQFF. CDR3 in DNA: TGTGCCAGCTCACCATACTCGGGATCCTACAATGAGCAGTTCTTC.

The V gene is TRBV19, the J gene TRBJ1-1; 8 bases agree with TRBD1. V lost 5 bases to trimming and J lost 5 bases; unmatched junction nucleotides: 7. In germline, CDR1 is LNHDA, CDR2 SQIVND (reference sequence). This CDR3 has 14 residues. CDR3 protein: CASSSIRQGTEAFF. The CDR3 DNA reads as TGTGCCAGTAGTTCGATAAGACAGGGGACTGAAGCTTTCTTT.

The count of this clone is one. The J gene is TRBJ2-6, the V gene TRBV19, with D possibly TRBD1 on 6 matching bases. The V gene's germline CDR1 is LNHDA and CDR2 SQIVND (reference sequence). V gave up 5 bases and J gave up 2 bases, with 10 bases separating them. This CDR3 has 15 residues. Written as DNA, the CDR3 is TGTGCCAGTAGTCAACAGGGTCCTGGGGCCAACGTCCTGACTTTC. Residues: CASSQQGPGANVLTF.

The chain uses TRBV19 and TRBJ1-3, with 7 positions matching TRBD1. The CDR3 loop spans 14 amino acids. Trimming cost V 10 bases and J 1 base; bases outside gene matches: 7. Germline CDR1 reads LNHDA; CDR2 reads SQIVND (reference sequence). The CDR3 coding sequence is TGTGCCACGCGACAGGGAGGTTCTGGAAACACCATATATTTT. Translating it yields CATRQGGSGNTIYF.

The V call is TRBV18, the J call TRBJ2-2; D is unresolved. Looked up from germline, CDR1 is KGHSH and CDR2 is LQKENI. V was shortened by 5 bases and J by 2 bases, with 6 bases between the two germline ends. The CDR3 covers 13 residues. CDR3 nucleotides: TGTGCCAGCTCAGTGCTCAACACCGGGGAGCTGTTTTTT. Amino acids: CASSVLNTGELFF.

This chain joins TRBV3-1 (or the pseudogene TRBV3-2) and TRBJ2-1; 8 positions agree with TRBD2. The ends lost 3 bases at V and 7 bases at J; junction bases unmatched: 5. The CDR3 is 14 residues long. Germline values: CDR1 LGHDT, CDR2 YNNKEL (reference sequence). The CDR3 is CASSQRGANNEQFF. In nucleotides, the CDR3 is TGTGCCAGCAGCCAGCGGGGGGCTAATAATGAGCAGTTCTTC.

This chain's CDR3 is CASSAGGGTGELFF. The CDR3 coding sequence is TGTGCCAGTTCAGCAGGAGGGGGCACCGGGGAGCTGTTTTTT. J is TRBJ2-2 and V is TRBV7-2, with D perhaps matching TRBD1 or TRBD2 (6 bases each). The CDR3 has 14 amino acids. Per the germline V gene, CDR1 is SGHTA and CDR2 is FQGNSA. The ends were cut back, 9 bases at V and 4 bases at J, with 15 bases in the middle.

The chain joins TRBV25-1 to TRBJ2-2; TRBD1 matches at 7 bases. The CDR3 contains 14 residues. J gave up 5 bases and V 4 bases, and 4 bases lay outside the gene matches. The germline CDR1 and CDR2 sequences are MGHDK and SYGVNS. This chain's CDR3 is CASSVPGGTGELFF. The CDR3 DNA reads as TGTGCCAGCAGTGTGCCAGGGGGTACCGGGGAGCTGTTTTTT.

This clone was detected once. The chain combines TRBV13 with TRBJ2-7, with TRBD2 matching 7 bases. J gave up 6 bases and V 4 bases, and 6 bases lay outside the gene matches. The CDR3 sequence is 13 residues long. In germline, CDR1 is PRHDT, CDR2 FYEKMQ (reference sequence). CDR3 bases: TGTGCCAGCAGCTCACGTTCGGGGGGCGAGCAGTACTTC. This gives the protein CASSSRSGGEQYF.